A selection of T cell receptor beta chains follows, all from one sample in a study of cytomegalovirus exposure and HLA in healthy donors. The table came from immunoSEQ multiplex PCR; TCRdb's copy has only in-frame clones and leaves some out. The top ten clones hold around 1.5% of a sample with some 80,000 clones, about 78% of them seen once. Sequencing used PBMCs. These receptors were taken from a man aged 35-49 years in good health and CMV-seronegative. CDR3s include the opening cysteine and the closing phenylalanine or tryptophan. D genes are given only for firm matches. The size field is filled for only some rows; it gives once, few, many or a size class.

TRBJ1-3	TRBD1	TRBV4-1	NA	TGCGCCAGCAGCCAACCTTTGACAGGGGGTCGGGCTGGAAACACCATATATTTT	CASSQPLTGGRAGNTIYF
TRBJ1-5	TRBD1	TRBV28	NA	TGTGCCAGCAGGGACAGGGGCTATAGCAATCAGCCCCAGCATTTT	CASRDRGYSNQPQHF
TRBJ1-4	NA	TRBV6-5	NA	TGTGCCAGCAGTTACCTTGGACAGAGTAATGAAAAACTGTTTTTT	CASSYLGQSNEKLFF
TRBJ2-6	TRBD2	TRBV19	NA	TGTGCCAGTAGCACTAGCGCTGCCTCTGGGGCCAACGTCCTGACTTTC	CASSTSAASGANVLTF
TRBJ2-1	TRBD2	TRBV5-1	NA	TGCGCCAGCAGACCAATTCGGACTAGCGGGAGTATAGATGAGCAGTTCTTC	CASRPIRTSGSIDEQFF
TRBJ2-2	NA	TRBV2	NA	TGTGCCAGCAGGCCCGGGGTAAACACCGGGGAGCTGTTTTTT	CASRPGVNTGELFF
TRBJ2-7	NA	TRBV9	NA	TGTGCCAGCAGCGGACATACCTCCTACGAGCAGTACTTC	CASSGHTSYEQYF
TRBJ2-6	TRBD1	TRBV7-9	NA	TGTGCCAGCAGCTTAAATGTCCAGGGGGTACTCTCTGGGGCCAACGGCCTGACTTTC	CASSLNVQGVLSGANGLTF
TRBJ2-7	NA	TRBV7-2	NA	TGTGCCAGCAGCTTCCAATCCTGGGAGTACGAGCAGTACTTC	CASSFQSWEYEQYF
TRBJ2-3	NA	TRBV29-1	NA	TGCAGCGTGAGTCGGGGGAGTACTAGCACAGATACGCAGTATTTT	CSVSRGSTSTDTQYF
TRBJ1-5	TRBD1	TRBV2	NA	TGTGCCAGCAAGGGGACAGGGTTCAATCAGCCCCAGCATTTT	CASKGTGFNQPQHF
TRBJ2-5	TRBD2	TRBV18	NA	TGTGCCAGCTCACCACCGAGACTAGCGGGAGTAGAGACCCAGTACTTC	CASSPPRLAGVETQYF
TRBJ1-4	TRBD1	TRBV5-8	NA	TGTGCCAGCAGCTTGGACAGGGGGCACTCATCGATAAATGAAAAACTGTTTTTT	CASSLDRGHSSINEKLFF
TRBJ2-4	TRBD2	TRBV11-2	NA	TGTGCCAGCAGCTTACGGGTGGCGGGCGGGAGAACCAAAAACAGTCAGTACTTC	CASSLRVAGGRTKNSQYF
TRBJ2-7	TRBD2	TRBV29-1	NA	TGCAGCGTGGCGGGACTAGCGGGACAAAAACTACTCGAGCAGTACTTC	CSVAGLAGQKLLEQYF
TRBJ2-1	NA	TRBV12-5	NA	TGTGCTAGTGGTTTGCCACAGGTTCATGAGCAGTTCTTC	CASGLPQVHEQFF
TRBJ2-5	NA	TRBV7-2	NA	TGTGCCAGCAGCTTCGTAGAGATGGAGACCCAGTACTTC	CASSFVEMETQYF
TRBJ1-4	TRBD1	TRBV5-1	once	TGCGCCAGCAGTCTAACAGGGGTAACTAATGAAAAACTGTTTTTT	CASSLTGVTNEKLFF
TRBJ1-1	NA	TRBV6-1	once	TGTGCCAGCAGTGAAGGATCTACCGGACAGATGAACACTGAAGCTTTCTTT	CASSEGSTGQMNTEAFF
TRBJ2-5	NA	TRBV11-2	NA	TGTGCCAGCAGCTTCGCGTACCAAGAGACCCAGTACTTC	CASSFAYQETQYF
TRBJ2-5	NA	TRBV18	NA	TGTGCCAGCTCCCCGGGGGTCTCAGAGACCCAGTACTTC	CASSPGVSETQYF
TRBJ1-3	NA	TRBV10-3	NA	TGTGCCATCAGTGATGCGGGGGCGCAAGGAAACACCATATATTTT	CAISDAGAQGNTIYF
TRBJ1-1	NA	TRBV7-9	NA	TGTGCCAGCAGCTTCGGCGACAGGAGGAACACTGAAGCTTTCTTT	CASSFGDRRNTEAFF
TRBJ1-1	NA	TRBV19	NA	TGTGCCAGCTACACAGGGATTGAAGCTTTCTTT	CASYTGIEAFF
TRBJ2-7	NA	TRBV29-1	few	TGCAGCGTTTCCTCAGGGGTATACGAGCAGTACTTC	CSVSSGVYEQYF
TRBJ1-1	NA	TRBV19	NA	TGTGCCAGTAGTATCAATGGGGGGACTGAAGCTTTCTTT	CASSINGGTEAFF
TRBJ1-5	NA	TRBV28	NA	TGTGCCAGCAGTGTCCAGGGGCAGCCCCAGCATTTT	CASSVQGQPQHF
TRBJ2-1	TRBD1	TRBV7-3	once	TGTGCCAGCAGCAAAGGGGGCGCCGAGATGGAGCAGTTCTTC	CASSKGGAEMEQFF
TRBJ2-1	TRBD2	TRBV7-9	NA	TGTGCCAGCAGCTTAGCGGGAGGGCCCGAGCAGTTCTTC	CASSLAGGPEQFF
TRBJ1-1	TRBD1	TRBV6-1	NA	TGTGCCAGCAGTGGACAGGGAAACACTGAAGCTTTCTTT	CASSGQGNTEAFF
TRBJ2-7	TRBD2	TRBV5-4	NA	TGTGCCAGCAGCGCCGGACTAGCGTCTTATTACGAGCAGTACTTC	CASSAGLASYYEQYF
TRBJ2-7	NA	TRBV19	NA	TGTGCCAGTAGTATGCGTCAAACCCTTAACTACGAGCAGTACTTC	CASSMRQTLNYEQYF
TRBJ2-1	NA	TRBV7-3	NA	TGTGCCAGCAGCTTCACGACGGGCGGGTACAATGAGCAGTTCTTC	CASSFTTGGYNEQFF
TRBJ2-1	NA	TRBV7-9	NA	TGTGCCAGCAGCCCGAGAGGTGGTTCCTCCTACAATGAGCAGTTCTTC	CASSPRGGSSYNEQFF
TRBJ2-2	NA	TRBV4-2	NA	TGTGCCAGCAGCCAAGATAGCCTAGCGAAAGGGGAGCTGTTTTTT	CASSQDSLAKGELFF
TRBJ2-5	TRBD1	TRBV6-5	NA	TGTGCCAGCAGTTCCGCGGGGACAGGGCGAGGAGAGACCCAGTACTTC	CASSSAGTGRGETQYF
TRBJ2-7	TRBD2	TRBV28	NA	TGTGCCAGCAGTCTTAGCGGGGTGAGCTCCTACGAGCAGTACTTC	CASSLSGVSSYEQYF
TRBJ2-1	TRBD2	TRBV6-1	NA	TGTGCCAGCAGTGAAGCGCTTAGCGGGTGGTGGAATGAGCAGTTCTTC	CASSEALSGWWNEQFF
TRBJ2-2	TRBD1	TRBV7-2	NA	TGTGCCAGCAGCTCCTACAGGGGGCTGGACACCGGGGAGCTGTTTTTT	CASSSYRGLDTGELFF